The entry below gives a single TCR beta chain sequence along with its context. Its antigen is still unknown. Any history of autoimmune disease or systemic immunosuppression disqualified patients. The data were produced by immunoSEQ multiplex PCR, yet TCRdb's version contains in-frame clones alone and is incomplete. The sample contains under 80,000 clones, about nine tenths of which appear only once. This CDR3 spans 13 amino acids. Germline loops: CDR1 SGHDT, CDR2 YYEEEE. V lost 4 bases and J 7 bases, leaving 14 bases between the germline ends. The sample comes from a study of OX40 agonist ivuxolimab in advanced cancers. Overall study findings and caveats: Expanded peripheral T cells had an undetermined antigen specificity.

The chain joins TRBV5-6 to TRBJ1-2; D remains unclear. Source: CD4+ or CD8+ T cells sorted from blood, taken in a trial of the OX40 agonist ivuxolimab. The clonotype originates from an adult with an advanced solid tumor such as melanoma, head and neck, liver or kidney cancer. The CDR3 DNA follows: TGTGCCAGCAGCACCACGCAGGCGAGTGGCTACACCTTC. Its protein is CASSTTQASGYTF.